This T cell receptor (beta chain) was observed in a study of OX40 agonist ivuxolimab in advanced cancers. Overall study context: Patients were treated with ivuxolimab, an agonistic anti-OX40 (CD134) antibody. Overall study results and limits: Low normalized clonal expansion also occurred in some nonresponding patients.

Libraries were prepared by immunoSEQ multiplex PCR; TCRdb keeps only in-frame clonotypes and omits some of them. The repertoire holds some 95,000 clones, with about 92% as singletons. Notes on this clone: Its matching antigen is unknown.

CDR1 is SGHAT, CDR2 FQNNGV, per germline. The CDR3 runs to 15 residues. J was trimmed by 1 base and V by 5 bases; bases with no gene match: 4. The chain is built from TRBV11-2 and TRBJ2-2, with 7 nucleotides matching TRBD1. Material: CD4+ or CD8+ T cells sorted from blood, obtained in a trial of the OX40 agonist ivuxolimab. The clonotype originates from an adult with an advanced solid tumor such as melanoma, head and neck, liver or kidney cancer. CDR3 residues: CASSRDRLNTGELFF. The DNA for the CDR3 is TGTGCCAGCAGCCGGGACAGACTGAACACCGGGGAGCTGTTTTTT.